This entry features one T cell receptor (beta chain) sequence. These data come from a study of CD8 T cells in acute hepatitis C reinfection. Study conclusions and caveats: Some 12 public clonotypes were found regardless of outcome. TRBV04 and TRBV06 were preferentially used in all groups, not explained by naive pool overrepresentation.

As to time point: acute HCV infection, within 168 days of estimated infection date. No in vitro expansion preceded sequencing of these hepatitis C virus-specific cells, which were studied ex vivo. Libraries were prepared by immunoSEQ multiplex PCR; TCRdb keeps only in-frame clonotypes and omits some of them. The sample lists roughly 1,400 clones, about half occurring once. Germline values: CDR1 SGHDN, CDR2 FVKESK. CDR3 length: 14 amino acids. Trimming took 1 base from V and 2 from J, leaving 8 bases between them. The clonotype comes from a young woman who spontaneously cleared hepatitis C infection. V is TRBV14 and J is TRBJ1-1, with a tentative D call TRBD1 (5 bases). The sample here was HCV NS3-1073 tetramer-sorted CD8+ T cells from PBMCs, taken during acute infection. The CDR3 reads CASSQVGTNTEAFF. CDR3 bases: TGTGCCAGCAGCCAAGTTGGGACCAACACTGAAGCTTTCTTT.